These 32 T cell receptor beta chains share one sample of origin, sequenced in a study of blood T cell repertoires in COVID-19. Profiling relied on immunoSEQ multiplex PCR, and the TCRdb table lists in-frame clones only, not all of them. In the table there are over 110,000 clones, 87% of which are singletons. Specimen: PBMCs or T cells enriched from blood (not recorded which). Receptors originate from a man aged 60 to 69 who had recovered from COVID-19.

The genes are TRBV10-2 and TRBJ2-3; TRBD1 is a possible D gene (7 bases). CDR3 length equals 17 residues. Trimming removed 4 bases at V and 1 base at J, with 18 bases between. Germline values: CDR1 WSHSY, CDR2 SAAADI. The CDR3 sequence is CASSARGAIPRTDTQYF. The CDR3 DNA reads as TGCGCCAGCAGTGCCAGGGGGGCAATCCCTCGCACAGATACGCAGTATTTT.

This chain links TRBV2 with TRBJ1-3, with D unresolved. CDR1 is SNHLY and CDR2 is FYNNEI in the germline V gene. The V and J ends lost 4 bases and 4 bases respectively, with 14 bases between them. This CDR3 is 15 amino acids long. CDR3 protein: CASSGSAGSGNTIYF. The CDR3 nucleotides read TGTGCCAGCAGTGGTTCTGCAGGTTCCGGAAACACCATATATTTT.

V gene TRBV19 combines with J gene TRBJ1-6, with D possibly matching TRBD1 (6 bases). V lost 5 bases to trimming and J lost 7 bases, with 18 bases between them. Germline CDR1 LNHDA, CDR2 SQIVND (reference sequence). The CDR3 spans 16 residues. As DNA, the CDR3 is TGTGCCAGTAGTGGCCTTACAGGGTCTGAAAATTCACCCCTCCACTTT. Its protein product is CASSGLTGSENSPLHF.

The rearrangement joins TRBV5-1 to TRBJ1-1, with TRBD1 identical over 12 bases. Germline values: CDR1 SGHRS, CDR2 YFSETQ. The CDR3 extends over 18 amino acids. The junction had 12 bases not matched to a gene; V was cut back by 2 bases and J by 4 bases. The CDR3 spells CASSFAPGQGASGTEAFF. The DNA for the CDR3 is TGCGCCAGCAGCTTTGCCCCGGGACAGGGGGCGAGTGGCACTGAAGCTTTCTTT.

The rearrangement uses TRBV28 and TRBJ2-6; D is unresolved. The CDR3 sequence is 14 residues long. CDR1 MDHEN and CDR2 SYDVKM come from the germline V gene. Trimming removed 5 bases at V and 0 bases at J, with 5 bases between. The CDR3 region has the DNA TGTGCCAGCAGTCTACCCTCTGGGGCCAACGTCCTGACTTTC. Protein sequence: CASSLPSGANVLTF.

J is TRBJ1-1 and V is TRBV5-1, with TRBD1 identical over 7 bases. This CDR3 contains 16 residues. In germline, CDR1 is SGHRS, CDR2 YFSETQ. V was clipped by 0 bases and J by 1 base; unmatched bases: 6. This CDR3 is CASSLGQGQGNTEAFF. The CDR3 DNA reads TGCGCCAGCAGCTTGGGACAGGGCCAGGGGAACACTGAAGCTTTCTTT.

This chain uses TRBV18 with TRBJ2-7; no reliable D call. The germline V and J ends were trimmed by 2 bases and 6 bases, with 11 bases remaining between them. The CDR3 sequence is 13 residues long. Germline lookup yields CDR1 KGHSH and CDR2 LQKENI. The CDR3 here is CASSPTADSEQYF. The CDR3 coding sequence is TGTGCCAGCTCACCAACCGCCGATAGCGAGCAGTACTTC.

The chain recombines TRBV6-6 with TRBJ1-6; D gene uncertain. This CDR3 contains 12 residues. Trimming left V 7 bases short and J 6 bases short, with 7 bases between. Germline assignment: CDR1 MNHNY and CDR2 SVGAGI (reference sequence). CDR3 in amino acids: CASTLPNSPLHF. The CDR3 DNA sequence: TGTGCCAGCACCCTACCTAATTCACCCCTCCACTTT.

The CDR3 protein is CASSLEKASGYNEQFF. DNA for the CDR3: TGTGCCAGCAGCTTAGAAAAGGCTAGCGGCTACAATGAGCAGTTCTTC. The chain links TRBV13 to TRBJ2-1, with 7 nucleotides matching TRBD2. V shed 1 base and J 3 bases; nucleotides not matched to a gene: 6. This CDR3 has 16 amino acids. CDR1 is PRHDT and CDR2 is FYEKMQ in the germline V gene (reference sequence).

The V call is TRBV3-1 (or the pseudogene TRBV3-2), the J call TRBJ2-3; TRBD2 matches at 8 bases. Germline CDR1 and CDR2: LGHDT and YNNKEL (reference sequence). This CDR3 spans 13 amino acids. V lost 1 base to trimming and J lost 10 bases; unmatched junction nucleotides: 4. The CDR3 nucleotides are TGTGCCAGCAGCCAAGGTGGACTAGCACCGCAGTATTTT. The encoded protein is CASSQGGLAPQYF.

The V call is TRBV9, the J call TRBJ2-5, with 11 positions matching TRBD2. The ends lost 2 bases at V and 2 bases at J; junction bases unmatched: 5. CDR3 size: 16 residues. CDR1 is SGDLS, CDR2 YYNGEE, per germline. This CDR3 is CASSVGLAGGQETQYF. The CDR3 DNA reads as TGTGCCAGCAGCGTTGGGCTAGCGGGGGGACAAGAGACCCAGTACTTC. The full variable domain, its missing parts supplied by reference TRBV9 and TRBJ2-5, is DSGVTQTPKHLITATGQRVTLRCSPRSGDLSVYWYQQSLDQGLQFLIQYYNGEERAKGNILERFSAQQFPDLHSELNLSSLELGDSALYFCASSVGLAGGQETQYFGPGTRLLVL.

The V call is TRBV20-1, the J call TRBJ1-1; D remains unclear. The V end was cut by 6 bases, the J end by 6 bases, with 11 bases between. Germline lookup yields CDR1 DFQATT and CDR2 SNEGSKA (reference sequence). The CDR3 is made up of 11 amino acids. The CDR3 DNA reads TGCAGTGCGCTTTTGGCCCCTGAAGCTTTCTTT. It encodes CSALLAPEAFF.

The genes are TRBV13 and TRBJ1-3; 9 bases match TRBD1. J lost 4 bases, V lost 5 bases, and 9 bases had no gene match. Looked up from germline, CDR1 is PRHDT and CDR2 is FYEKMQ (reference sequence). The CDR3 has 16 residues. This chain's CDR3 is CASSLGQGTGGNTIYF. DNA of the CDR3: TGTGCCAGCAGCCTGGGACAGGGCACGGGGGGAAACACCATATATTTT.

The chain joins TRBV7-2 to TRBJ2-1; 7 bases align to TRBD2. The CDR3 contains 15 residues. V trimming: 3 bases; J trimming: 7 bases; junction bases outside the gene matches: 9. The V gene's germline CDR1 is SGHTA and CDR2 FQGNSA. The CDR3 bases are TGTGCCAGCAGCTTTGGCGGGAGTCGGTGGAATGAGCAGTTCTTC. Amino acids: CASSFGGSRWNEQFF. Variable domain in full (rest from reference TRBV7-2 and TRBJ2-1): GAGVSQSPSNKVTEKGKDVELRCDPISGHTALYWYRQSLGQGLEFLIYFQGNSAPDKSGLPSDRFSAERTGGSVSTLTIQRTQQEDSAVYLCASSFGGSRWNEQFFGPGTRLTVL.

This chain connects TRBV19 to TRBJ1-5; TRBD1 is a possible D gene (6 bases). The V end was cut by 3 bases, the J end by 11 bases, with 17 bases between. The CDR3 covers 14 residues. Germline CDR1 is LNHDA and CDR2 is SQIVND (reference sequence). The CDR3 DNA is TGTGCCAGTAGTATCCTGGGGGGGGCAGGGGCCCAGCATTTT. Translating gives CASSILGGAGAQHF.

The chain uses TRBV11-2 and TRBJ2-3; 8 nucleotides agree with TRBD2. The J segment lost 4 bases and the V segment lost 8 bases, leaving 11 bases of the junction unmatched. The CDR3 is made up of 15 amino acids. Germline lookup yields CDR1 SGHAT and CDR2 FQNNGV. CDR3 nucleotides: TGTGCCAGCTCCCTGACAGCGGGGGCTTCAGATACGCAGTATTTT. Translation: CASSLTAGASDTQYF.

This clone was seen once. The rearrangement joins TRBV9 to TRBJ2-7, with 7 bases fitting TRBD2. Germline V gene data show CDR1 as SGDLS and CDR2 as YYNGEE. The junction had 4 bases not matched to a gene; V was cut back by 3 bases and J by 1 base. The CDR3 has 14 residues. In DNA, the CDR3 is TGTGCCAGCAGCGGGGGACTACAATCCTACGAGCAGTACTTC. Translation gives CASSGGLQSYEQYF. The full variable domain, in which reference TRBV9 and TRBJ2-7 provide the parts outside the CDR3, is DSGVTQTPKHLITATGQRVTLRCSPRSGDLSVYWYQQSLDQGLQFLIQYYNGEERAKGNILERFSAQQFPDLHSELNLSSLELGDSALYFCASSGGLQSYEQYFGPGTRLTVT.

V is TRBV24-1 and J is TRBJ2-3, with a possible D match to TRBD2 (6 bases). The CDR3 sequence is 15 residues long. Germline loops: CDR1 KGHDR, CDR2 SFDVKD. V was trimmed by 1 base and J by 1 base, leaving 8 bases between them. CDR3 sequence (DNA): TGTGCCACCAGTGATTTTCCGGGGGGCACAGATACGCAGTATTTT. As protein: CATSDFPGGTDTQYF.

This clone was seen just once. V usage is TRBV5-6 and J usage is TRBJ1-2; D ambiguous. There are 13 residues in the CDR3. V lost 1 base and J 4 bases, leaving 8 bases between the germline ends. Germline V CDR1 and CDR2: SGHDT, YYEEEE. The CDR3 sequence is CASSLNGLYGYTF. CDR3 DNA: TGTGCCAGCAGCTTGAACGGACTCTATGGCTACACCTTC.

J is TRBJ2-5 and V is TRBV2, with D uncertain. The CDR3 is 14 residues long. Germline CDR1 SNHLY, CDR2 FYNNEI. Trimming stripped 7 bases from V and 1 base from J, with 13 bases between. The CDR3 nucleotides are TGTGCCAGCATGGGCAGCCCGAGCCAAGAGACCCAGTACTTC. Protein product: CASMGSPSQETQYF.

In DNA form, the CDR3 reads TGTGCCAGCAGCCGAGGTTTGGTGGGGGGTATCTATGGCTACACCTTC. Translation gives CASSRGLVGGIYGYTF. This chain connects TRBV4-2 to TRBJ1-2, with a tentative D call TRBD1 (5 bases). Germline CDR1 and CDR2: LGHNA and YNFKEQ. CDR3 length: 16 amino acids. V lost 4 bases, J lost 4 bases, and 19 bases lay in between.

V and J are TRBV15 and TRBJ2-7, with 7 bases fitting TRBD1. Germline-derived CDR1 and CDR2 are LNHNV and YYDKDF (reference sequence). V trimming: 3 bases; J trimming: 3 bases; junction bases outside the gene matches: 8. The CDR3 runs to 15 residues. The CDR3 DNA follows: TGTGCCACCAGCAGTTTAAGACAGGGAAACTACGAGCAGTACTTC. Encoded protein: CATSSLRQGNYEQYF.

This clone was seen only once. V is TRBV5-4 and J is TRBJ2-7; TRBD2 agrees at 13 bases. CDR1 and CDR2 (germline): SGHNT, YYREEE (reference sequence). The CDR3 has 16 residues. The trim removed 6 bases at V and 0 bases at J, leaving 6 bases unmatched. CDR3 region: CASNPGLAGTSYEQYF. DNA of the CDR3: TGTGCCAGCAATCCGGGACTAGCGGGGACCTCCTACGAGCAGTACTTC.

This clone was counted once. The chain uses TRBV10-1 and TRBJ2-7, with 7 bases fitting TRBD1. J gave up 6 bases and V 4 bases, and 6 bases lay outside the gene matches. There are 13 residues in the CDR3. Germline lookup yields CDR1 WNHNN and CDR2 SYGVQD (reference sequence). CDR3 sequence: CASSATGVLEQYF. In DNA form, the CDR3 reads TGCGCCAGCAGTGCAACAGGGGTCCTCGAGCAGTACTTC.

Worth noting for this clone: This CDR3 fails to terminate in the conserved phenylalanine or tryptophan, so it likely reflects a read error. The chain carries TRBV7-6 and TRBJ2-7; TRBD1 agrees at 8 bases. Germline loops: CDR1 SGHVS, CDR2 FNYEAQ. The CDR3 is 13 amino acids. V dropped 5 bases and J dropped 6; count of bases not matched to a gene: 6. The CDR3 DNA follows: TGTGCCAGCAGCCCGGACAGGGTGATCGAGCAGTACCTC. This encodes CASSPDRVIEQYL.

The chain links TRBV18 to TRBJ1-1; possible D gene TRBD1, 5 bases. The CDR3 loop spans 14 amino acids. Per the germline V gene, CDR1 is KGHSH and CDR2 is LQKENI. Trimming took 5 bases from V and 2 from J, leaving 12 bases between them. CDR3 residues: CASSFGTGNTEAFF. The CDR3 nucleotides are TGTGCCAGCTCATTCGGGACTGGAAACACTGAAGCTTTCTTT.

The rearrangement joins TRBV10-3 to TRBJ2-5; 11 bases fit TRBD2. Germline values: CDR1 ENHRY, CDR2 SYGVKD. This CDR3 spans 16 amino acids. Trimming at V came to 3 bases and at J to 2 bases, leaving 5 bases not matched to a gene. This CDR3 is CAISDPGLAAQETQYF. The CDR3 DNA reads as TGTGCCATCAGTGACCCGGGACTAGCGGCTCAAGAGACCCAGTACTTC.

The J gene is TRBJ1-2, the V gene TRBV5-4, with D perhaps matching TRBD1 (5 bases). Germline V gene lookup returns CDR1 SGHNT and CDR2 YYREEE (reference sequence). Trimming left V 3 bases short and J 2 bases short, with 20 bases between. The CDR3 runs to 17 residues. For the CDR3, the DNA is TGTGCCAGCAGCTCTGACAGCCAACGAAGACCAAACTATGGCTACACCTTC. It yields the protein CASSSDSQRRPNYGYTF.

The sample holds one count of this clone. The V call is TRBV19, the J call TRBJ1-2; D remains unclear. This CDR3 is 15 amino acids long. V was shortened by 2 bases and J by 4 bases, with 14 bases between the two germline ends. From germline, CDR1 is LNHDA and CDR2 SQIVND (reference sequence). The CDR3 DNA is TGTGCCAGTAGTATAATGGTCGCAGGACTCTATGGCTACACCTTC. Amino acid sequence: CASSIMVAGLYGYTF.

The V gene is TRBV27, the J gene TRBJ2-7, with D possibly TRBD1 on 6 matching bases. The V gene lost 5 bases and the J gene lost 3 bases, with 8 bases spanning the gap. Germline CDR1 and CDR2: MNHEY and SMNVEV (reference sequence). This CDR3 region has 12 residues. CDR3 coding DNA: TGTGCCAGCAGTGGGACATACTACGAGCAGTACTTC. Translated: CASSGTYYEQYF.

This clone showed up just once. The CDR3 here is CSVATPGDTEAFF. CDR3 bases: TGCAGCGTCGCAACCCCAGGGGACACTGAAGCTTTCTTT. The J gene is TRBJ1-1, the V gene TRBV29-1; D is perhaps TRBD1 (6 bases). Trimming stripped 6 bases from V and 3 bases from J, with 14 bases between. CDR3 length equals 13 residues. Germline-derived CDR1 and CDR2 are SQVTM and ANQGSEA.

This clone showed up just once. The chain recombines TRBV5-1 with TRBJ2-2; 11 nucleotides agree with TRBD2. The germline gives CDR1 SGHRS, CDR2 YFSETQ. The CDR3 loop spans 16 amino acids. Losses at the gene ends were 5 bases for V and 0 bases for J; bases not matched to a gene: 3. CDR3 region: CASSRLAGPNTGELFF. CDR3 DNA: TGCGCCAGCAGTCGACTAGCGGGACCGAACACCGGGGAGCTGTTTTTT.